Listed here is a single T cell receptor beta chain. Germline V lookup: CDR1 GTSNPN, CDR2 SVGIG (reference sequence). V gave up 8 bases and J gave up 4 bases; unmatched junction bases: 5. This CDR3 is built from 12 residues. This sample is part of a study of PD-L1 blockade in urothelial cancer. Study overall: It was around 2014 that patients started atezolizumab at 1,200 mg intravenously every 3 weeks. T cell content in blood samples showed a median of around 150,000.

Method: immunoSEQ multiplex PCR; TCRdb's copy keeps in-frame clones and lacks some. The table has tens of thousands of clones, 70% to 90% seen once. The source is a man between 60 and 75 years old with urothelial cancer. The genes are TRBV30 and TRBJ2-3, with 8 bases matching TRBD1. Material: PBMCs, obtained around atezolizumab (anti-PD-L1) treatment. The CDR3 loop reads CARQGAPDTQYF. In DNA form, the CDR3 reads TGTGCCCGTCAGGGGGCACCAGATACGCAGTATTTT.